This T cell receptor beta chain was observed in a study of CD8 T cells in Susac syndrome. Reverse transcription of about 0.5 to 1 ug RNA used random hexamers. Amplification of TCR beta CDR3 by immunoSEQ multiplex PCR spanned 54 Vbeta and 13 Jbeta. Each CDR3 protein is one row after TCRdb ran MiXCR on the immunoSEQ multiplex PCR reads. The sample consists of around 160,000 distinct CDR3 sequences, 94% of them appearing once. There are 11 residues in the CDR3. The ends were cut back, 10 bases at V and 0 bases at J, with 7 bases in the middle. Germline V gene sequence: CDR1 MDHEN, CDR2 SYDVKM. In blood CD8+ and CD4+ T cells, TCR beta underwent sequencing.

The receptor's source is a human donor with multiple sclerosis. V gene TRBV28 combines with J gene TRBJ2-7; D gene ambiguous. Sequencing was carried out using CD4+ T cells from PBMCs. CDR3 amino acids: CAIGSSYEQYF. The CDR3, as DNA: TGTGCCATCGGTAGCTCCTACGAGCAGTACTTC.